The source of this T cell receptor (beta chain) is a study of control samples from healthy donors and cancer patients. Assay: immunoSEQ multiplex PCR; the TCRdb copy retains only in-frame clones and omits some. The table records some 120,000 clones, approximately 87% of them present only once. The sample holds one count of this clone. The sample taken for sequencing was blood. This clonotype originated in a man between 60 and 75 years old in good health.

The CDR3 loop reads CASSPSTGSLTEAFF. The CDR3 DNA reads TGTGCCAGCAGTCCCTCAACAGGGTCTCTCACTGAAGCTTTCTTT. The rearrangement uses TRBV28 and TRBJ1-1, with D possibly TRBD1 on 6 matching bases. From germline, CDR1 is MDHEN and CDR2 SYDVKM. V was shortened by 5 bases and J by 4 bases, with 17 bases between the two germline ends. The CDR3 is 15 amino acids.